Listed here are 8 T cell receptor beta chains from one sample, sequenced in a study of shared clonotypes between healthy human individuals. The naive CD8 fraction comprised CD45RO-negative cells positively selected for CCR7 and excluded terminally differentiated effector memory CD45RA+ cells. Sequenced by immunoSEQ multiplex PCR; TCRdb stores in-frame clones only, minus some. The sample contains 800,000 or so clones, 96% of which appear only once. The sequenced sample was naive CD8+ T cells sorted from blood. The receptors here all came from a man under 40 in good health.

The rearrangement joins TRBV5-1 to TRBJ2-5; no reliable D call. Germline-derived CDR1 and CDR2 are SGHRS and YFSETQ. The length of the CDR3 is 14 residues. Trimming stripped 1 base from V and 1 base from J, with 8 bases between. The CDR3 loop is CASSLFPGQETQYF. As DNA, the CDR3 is TGCGCCAGCAGCTTGTTTCCAGGCCAAGAGACCCAGTACTTC.

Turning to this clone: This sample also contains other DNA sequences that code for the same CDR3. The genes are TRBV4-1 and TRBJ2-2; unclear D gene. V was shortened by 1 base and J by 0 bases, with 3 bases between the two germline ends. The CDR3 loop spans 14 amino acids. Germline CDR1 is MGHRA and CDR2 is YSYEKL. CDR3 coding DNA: TGCGCCAGCAGCCAAGGCCCGAACACCGGGGAGCTGTTTTTT. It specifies CASSQGPNTGELFF.

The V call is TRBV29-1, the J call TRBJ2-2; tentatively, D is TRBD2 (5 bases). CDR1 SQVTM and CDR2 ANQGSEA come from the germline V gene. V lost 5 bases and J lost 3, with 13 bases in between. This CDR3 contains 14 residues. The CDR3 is CSVIARVDTGELFF. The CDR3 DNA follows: TGCAGCGTTATAGCGAGAGTGGACACCGGGGAGCTGTTTTTT.

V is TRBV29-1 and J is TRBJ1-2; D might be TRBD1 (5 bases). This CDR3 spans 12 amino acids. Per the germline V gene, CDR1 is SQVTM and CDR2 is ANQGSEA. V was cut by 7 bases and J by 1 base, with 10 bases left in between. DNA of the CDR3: TGCAGCGCGGAACAGGTTAACTATGGCTACACCTTC. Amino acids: CSAEQVNYGYTF.

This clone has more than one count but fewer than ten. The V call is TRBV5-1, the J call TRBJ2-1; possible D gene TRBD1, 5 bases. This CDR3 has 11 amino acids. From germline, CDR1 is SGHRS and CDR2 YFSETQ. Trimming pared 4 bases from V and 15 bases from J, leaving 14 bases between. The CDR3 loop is CASSQGPQSFF. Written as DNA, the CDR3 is TGCGCCAGCAGCCAGGGCCCACAATCGTTCTTC.

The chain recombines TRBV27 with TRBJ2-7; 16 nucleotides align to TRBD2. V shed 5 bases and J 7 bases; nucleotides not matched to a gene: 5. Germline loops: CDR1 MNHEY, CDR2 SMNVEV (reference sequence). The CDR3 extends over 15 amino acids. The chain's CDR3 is CASSTGLAGGEEQYF. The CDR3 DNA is TGTGCCAGCAGTACGGGACTAGCGGGAGGGGAGGAGCAGTACTTC.

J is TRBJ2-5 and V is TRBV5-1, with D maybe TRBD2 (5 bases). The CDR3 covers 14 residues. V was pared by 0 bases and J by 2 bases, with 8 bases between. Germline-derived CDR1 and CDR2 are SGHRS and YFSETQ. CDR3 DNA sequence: TGCGCCAGCAGCTTGGGGACTGCTCAAGAGACCCAGTACTTC. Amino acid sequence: CASSLGTAQETQYF.

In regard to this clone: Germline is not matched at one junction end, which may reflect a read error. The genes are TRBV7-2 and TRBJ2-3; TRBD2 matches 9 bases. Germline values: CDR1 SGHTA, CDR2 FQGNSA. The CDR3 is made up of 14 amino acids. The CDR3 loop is CASSLAGRKDTQYF. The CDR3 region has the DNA TGTGCCAGCAGCCTAGCGGGACGGAAAGATACGCAGTATTTT.